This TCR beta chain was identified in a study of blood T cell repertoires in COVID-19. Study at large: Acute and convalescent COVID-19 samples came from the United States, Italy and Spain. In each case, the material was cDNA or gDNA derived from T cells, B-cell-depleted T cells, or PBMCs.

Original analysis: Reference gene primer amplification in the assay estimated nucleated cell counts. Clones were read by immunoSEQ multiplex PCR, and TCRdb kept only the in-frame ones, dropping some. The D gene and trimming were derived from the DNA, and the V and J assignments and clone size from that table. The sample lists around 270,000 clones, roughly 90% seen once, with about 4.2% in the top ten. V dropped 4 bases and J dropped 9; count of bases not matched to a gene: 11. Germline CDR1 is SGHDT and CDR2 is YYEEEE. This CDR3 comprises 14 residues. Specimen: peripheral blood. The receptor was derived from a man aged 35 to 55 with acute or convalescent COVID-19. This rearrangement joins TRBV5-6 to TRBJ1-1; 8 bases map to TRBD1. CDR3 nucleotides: TGTGCCAGCAGCCTGGGGCAGGGGGCCCGTAAAGCTTTCTTT. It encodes CASSLGQGARKAFF. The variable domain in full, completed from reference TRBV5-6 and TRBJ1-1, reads DAGVTQSPTHLIKTRGQQVTLRCSPKSGHDTVSWYQQALGQGPQFIFQYYEEEERQRGNFPDRFSGHQFPNYSSELNVNALLLGDSALYLCASSLGQGARKAFFGQGTRLTVV.